Below are 25 T cell receptor beta chains sequenced from a single sample in a study of tumor-infiltrating lymphocytes in oesophageal squamous cell carcinoma. TCRdb re-called the PCR reads through MiXCR, storing one row per CDR3 protein. The profile covers 15,000 to 20,000 distinct CDR3 sequences, with under 50% appearing a single time and about 11% taken by the ten largest. The sequencing input was normal esophageal tissue next to the tumor. These receptors all stem from a male donor with esophageal squamous cell carcinoma.

This clonotype was seen only a few times. It is likely a read error, because the conserved phenylalanine at the end of the CDR3 is missing. The DNA is omitted, as the CDR3 cannot be located on it reliably, and the CDR3 follows TCRdb's listing. The gene calls are TRBV7-8 and TRBJ2-3; whether TRBD1, the table's D call, matches the DNA was not checked. Germline-derived CDR1 and CDR2 are SGHVS and FQNEAQ. The CDR3 has 18 residues if both end residues are counted. CDR3 protein: CASSLRTGESYNEQFFGP.

This chain connects TRBV7-6 to TRBJ2-1; 14 nucleotides align to TRBD2. This CDR3 is built from 20 residues. CDR1 and CDR2 from the germline V gene are SGHVS and FNYEAQ. Trimming at V came to 5 bases and at J to 0 bases, leaving 12 bases not matched to a gene. The CDR3 here is CASSGAPGLAGELSYNEQFF. For the CDR3, the DNA is TGTGCCAGCAGCGGGGCACCGGGACTAGCGGGAGAGCTCTCCTACAATGAGCAGTTCTTC.

Comment on this clonotype: The junction and the germline gene differ at one end; a read error may be behind it. The V gene is TRBV5-3, the J gene TRBJ2-1; D perhaps matches TRBD1 (6 bases). The J call may be wrong; the DNA end is better matched by TRBJ2-5. TRBV5-3 counts as an open reading frame of uncertain function. The CDR3 is 15 amino acids. CDR3 sequence (DNA): TGTGCCAGCAGCTTGACGACAGGTAGCACGGAGACCCAGTACTTC. It codes for CASSLTTGSTETQYF.

This clonotype has a handful of counts. V gene TRBV6-1 combines with J gene TRBJ2-4, with 8 nucleotides matching TRBD2. The J call is uncertain, as TRBJ2-5 better fits the DNA end. CDR3 length: 13 residues. In germline, CDR1 is MNHNS, CDR2 SASEGT. The chain's CDR3 is CAIERERGETQYF. CDR3 nucleotide sequence: TGTGCCATCGAGCGGGAGAGGGGGGAGACCCAGTACTTC.

Note on this clonotype: A read error may be the cause here, since a much bigger clone is one base away. The rearrangement links TRBV19 to TRBJ2-5, with 8 bases lining up with TRBD1. J was trimmed by 9 bases and V by 5 bases; bases with no gene match: 2. Germline V gene data show CDR1 as LNHDA and CDR2 as SQIVND (reference sequence). This CDR3 is built from 11 residues. CDR3 DNA sequence: TGTGCCAGTAGTGTGGACAGGGCCCAGTACTTC. It codes for CASSVDRAQYF.

This sequence joins TRBV4-1 and TRBJ2-5; 9 bases map to TRBD1. J was trimmed by 5 bases and V by 4 bases; bases with no gene match: 11. Germline lookup yields CDR1 MGHRA and CDR2 YSYEKL. The CDR3 sequence is 16 residues long. As DNA, the CDR3 is TGCGCCAGCAGCCGAGTGACAGGGGGGGTTATGGAGACCCAGTACTTC. Protein sequence: CASSRVTGGVMETQYF.

The sample holds many counts of this clonotype. This sequence joins TRBV11-2 and TRBJ2-3, with a weak D call TRBD2 (7 bases). The CDR3 totals 14 residues. Germline CDR1 SGHAT, CDR2 FQNNGV. V lost 5 bases, J lost 4 bases, and 13 bases lay in between. The CDR3 nucleotides are TGTGCCAGCAGCCGGGGGCGGGAGTCAGATACGCAGTATTTT. This translates into CASSRGRESDTQYF.

This clonotype was recorded many times. This sequence joins TRBV5-5 and TRBJ2-3; no clear D. The germline V gene has CDR1 SGHKS and CDR2 YYEKEE (reference sequence). CDR3 length equals 14 residues. The V and J ends lost 0 bases and 7 bases respectively, with 12 bases between them. CDR3 in DNA: TGTGCCAGCAGCTTGGAACATTATGTAAATACGCAGTATTTT. Translation: CASSLEHYVNTQYF.

The genes are TRBV7-2 and TRBJ2-6; tentative D call: TRBD1 (6 bases). The CDR3 consists of 16 residues. Trimming removed 5 bases at V and 2 bases at J, with 13 bases between. The V gene's germline CDR1 is SGHTA and CDR2 FQGNSA. The CDR3 DNA is TGTGCCAGCAGCACATACAGGGTAACTGGGGCCAACGTCCTGACTTTC. It is translated as CASSTYRVTGANVLTF.

This clonotype has ten or more counts. This chain uses TRBV5-1 with TRBJ2-1; weak D call: TRBD2 (6 bases). The germline V gene has CDR1 SGHRS and CDR2 YFSETQ. The CDR3 is 17 amino acids. V gave up 0 bases and J gave up 9 bases, with 22 bases separating them. Here the CDR3 DNA reads TGCGCCAGCAGCTTGGCAGGCGGGGTGAGGGCCGGCGGTGAGCAGTTCTTC. Translation: CASSLAGGVRAGGEQFF. The full variable domain, rest sourced from reference TRBV5-1 and TRBJ2-1, is KAGVTQTPRYLIKTRGQQVTLSCSPISGHRSVSWYQQTPGQGLQFLFEYFSETQRNKGNFPGRFSGRQFSNSRSEMNVSTLELGDSALYLCASSLAGGVRAGGEQFFGPGTRLTVL.

V and J are TRBV7-3 and TRBJ2-3, with 11 bases that match TRBD2. The CDR3 is 15 amino acids. Trimming cost V 4 bases and J 14 bases; bases outside gene matches: 14. Germline CDR1 SGHTA, CDR2 FQGTGA. As DNA, the CDR3 is TGTGCCAGCAGCTCTACTAGCGGGAGCACCGGGGAGCTGTATTTT. This encodes CASSSTSGSTGELYF.

This clonotype has a count of ten or more. This chain joins TRBV6-1 and TRBJ2-1; TRBD1 agrees at 8 bases. The J call may be mistaken, given a closer DNA end match to TRBJ2-7. The CDR3 runs to 14 residues. Germline CDR1 MNHNS, CDR2 SASEGT. The CDR3 nucleotides read TGTGCCAGCCGACAGGGGAACCTCTACAATGAGCAGTACTTC. Its protein is CASRQGNLYNEQYF.

The chain links TRBV5-1 to TRBJ2-2; D gene ambiguous. Germline lookup yields CDR1 SGHRS and CDR2 YFSETQ. The CDR3 has 16 amino acids. The V and J ends lost 4 bases and 5 bases respectively, with 18 bases between them. The DNA of the CDR3 is TGCGCCAGCAGCGCCAGGTTCTCACAAGGGACCGGGGAGCTGTTTTTT. Protein sequence: CASSARFSQGTGELFF.

Concerning this clonotype itself: This sequence may be a read error, since a much larger clone differs from it by one base. The chain carries TRBV15 and TRBJ2-1, with TRBD2 matching 7 bases. With the DNA end fitting TRBJ2-7 better, the J assignment may be wrong. CDR1 is LNHNV, CDR2 YYDKDF, per germline (reference sequence). This CDR3 contains 18 residues. This CDR3 reads CATSRPRASGASYNEQYF. The CDR3 DNA reads TGTGCCACCAGCAGGCCTAGGGCTAGCGGCGCCTCCTACAATGAGCAGTACTTC.

This chain connects TRBV7-4 to TRBJ2-5, with 7 bases that match TRBD1. The CDR3 is 14 residues long. Germline V lookup: CDR1 SGHVT, CDR2 SQSDAQ. The J segment lost 2 bases and the V segment lost 5 bases, leaving 5 bases of the junction unmatched. CDR3 DNA: TGTGCCAGCAGCCAAGGGACAGCACAAGAGACCCAGTACTTC. Translating it yields CASSQGTAQETQYF.

Ten or more counts support this clonotype. V is TRBV5-1 and J is TRBJ2-1; D perhaps matches TRBD2 (6 bases). The V and J ends lost 4 bases and 1 base respectively, with 15 bases between them. Per the germline V gene, CDR1 is SGHRS and CDR2 is YFSETQ. The CDR3 contains 16 residues. The CDR3 loop is CASSHGGGFSYNEQFF. For the CDR3, the DNA is TGCGCCAGCAGCCACGGTGGAGGGTTTTCCTACAATGAGCAGTTCTTC.

The V call is TRBV12-3 or TRBV12-4, the J call TRBJ2-5; 10 nucleotides agree with TRBD1. The better agreement between TRBJ2-1 and the DNA end casts doubt on the J call. This CDR3 spans 14 amino acids. The CDR3 DNA sequence: TGTGCCAGCAGTAGACAGGGGGCGCCGAATGAGCAGTTCTTC. Amino acid sequence: CASSRQGAPNEQFF.

The rearrangement uses TRBV7-3 and TRBJ1-1, with TRBD1 as a possible D gene (5 bases). V was trimmed by 4 bases and J by 1 base, leaving 7 bases between them. Germline V gene data show CDR1 as SGHTA and CDR2 as FQGTGA. CDR3 length equals 13 residues. CDR3 sequence reads: CASSYGQNTEAFF. CDR3 DNA sequence: TGTGCCAGCAGCTATGGACAGAACACTGAAGCTTTCTTT.

This clonotype rates as medium-sized. This chain joins TRBV12-3 or TRBV12-4 and TRBJ2-4, with D uncertain. The length of the CDR3 is 16 residues. The ends were cut back, 3 bases at V and 0 bases at J, with 12 bases in the middle. The DNA of the CDR3 is TGTGCCAGCAGTTTTCGCGGAACACTAGCCAAAAACATTCAGTACTTC. It encodes CASSFRGTLAKNIQYF.

The chain carries TRBV7-2 and TRBJ1-1; a weak D match, TRBD1 (6 bases). This CDR3 region has 14 residues. The germline V gene has CDR1 SGHTA and CDR2 FQGNSA. Trimming removed 5 bases at V and 1 base at J, with 11 bases between. CDR3 nucleotides: TGTGCCAGCAGCCACACAGGGAAGAACACTGAAGCTTTCTTT. Translation: CASSHTGKNTEAFF. The whole variable domain, remainder taken from reference TRBV7-2 and TRBJ1-1, is GAGVSQSPSNKVTEKGKDVELRCDPISGHTALYWYRQSLGQGLEFLIYFQGNSAPDKSGLPSDRFSAERTGGSVSTLTIQRTQQEDSAVYLCASSHTGKNTEAFFGQGTRLTVV.

Note on this clonotype: In this CDR3 the conserved last residue, phenylalanine or tryptophan, is missing, so a read error is likely. The DNA is left out, because the CDR3 cannot be placed on it with certainty; the CDR3 is given as TCRdb lists it. The chain is built from TRBV7-8 and TRBJ2-7; TRBD1 reflects the table's D call only, with no check against the DNA. With termini counted, the CDR3 has 16 amino acids. Germline-derived CDR1 and CDR2 are SGHVS and FQNEAQ. This CDR3 reads CASSLVGQNYGYTFGS.

This clonotype was detected a few times. The chain employs TRBV12-3 or TRBV12-4 and TRBJ1-1; D remains ambiguous. This CDR3 has 11 amino acids. Deletions cut 7 bases from V and 10 bases from J, with 13 bases between. The CDR3 DNA is TGTGCCAGCACCCCCGGCACTAGAGCTTTCTTT. This gives the protein CASTPGTRAFF.

Comment on this clonotype: Sequence at one end of the junction differs from germline and may be a read error. The genes are TRBV7-6 and TRBJ2-1, with 14 bases fitting TRBD2. The CDR3 consists of 18 residues. Per the germline V gene, CDR1 is SGHVS and CDR2 is FNYEAQ. CDR3 nucleotide sequence: TGTGCTAGCAGCTTAGTAAGGACTAGCGGGGGGCTTTACAATGAGCAGTTCTTC. Translating gives CASSLVRTSGGLYNEQFF.

Turning to this clonotype: No DNA is shown, since the ends of the CDR3 on it are uncertain; the CDR3 is the one TCRdb lists. V usage is TRBV6-2 or TRBV6-3 and J usage is TRBJ1-1. CDR1 is MNHEY, CDR2 SVGEGT, per germline. The CDR3 is 15 amino acids in total, end residues counted. The CDR3 loop reads CAGFGGGSGIYEQYF.

Ten or more counts support this clonotype. The V call is TRBV18, the J call TRBJ2-7; tentatively, D is TRBD2 (6 bases). V gave up 8 bases and J gave up 4 bases, with 18 bases separating them. Germline lookup yields CDR1 KGHSH and CDR2 LQKENI. This CDR3 has 14 amino acids. Here the CDR3 reads CASGDRLENYEQYF. The DNA of the CDR3 is TGTGCCAGCGGGGATCGACTAGAAAATTACGAGCAGTACTTC.